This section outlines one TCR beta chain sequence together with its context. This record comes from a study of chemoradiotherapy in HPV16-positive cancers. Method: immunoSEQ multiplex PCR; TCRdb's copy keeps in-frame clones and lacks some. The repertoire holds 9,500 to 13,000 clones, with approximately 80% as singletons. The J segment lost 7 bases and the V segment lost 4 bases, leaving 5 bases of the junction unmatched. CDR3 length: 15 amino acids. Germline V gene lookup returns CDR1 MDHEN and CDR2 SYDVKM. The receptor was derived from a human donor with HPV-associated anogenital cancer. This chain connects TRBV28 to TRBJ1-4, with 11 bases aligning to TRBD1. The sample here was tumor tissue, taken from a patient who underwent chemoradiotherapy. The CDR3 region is CASSSGQGVGEKLFF. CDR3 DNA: TGTGCCAGCAGTTCGGGACAGGGGGTGGGTGAAAAACTGTTTTTT.